A single sample is the source of the 12 T cell receptor beta chains below, sequenced in a study of T cells in Graves' hyperthyroidism and ophthalmopathy. RNA transcripts served as the template for amplifying TCR beta CDR3 regions. HTBI primers were used for first-round RT-PCR of the TCR CDR3. TCRdb analysed the multiplex PCR reads with MiXCR anew, one entry per CDR3 protein. The table includes approximately 420,000 distinct CDR3 sequences, roughly an eighth detected once. Source material: blood. These receptors were collected from a woman younger than 35 with Graves' hyperthyroidism.

This clonotype was counted between two and nine times. A read error may be the cause here, since a much bigger clone is one base away. The gene calls are TRBV12-3 or TRBV12-4 and TRBJ1-1; 8 positions match TRBD1. The CDR3 is made up of 16 amino acids. The CDR3 loop is CASKKQAAQGGTEASF. The DNA of the CDR3 is TGTGCCAGCAAAAAACAAGCGGCACAGGGGGGCACTGAAGCTTCCTTT.

This clonotype has at least ten counts. The gene calls are TRBV10-3 and TRBJ2-7; TRBD2 agrees at 13 bases. The trim removed 4 bases at V and 3 bases at J, leaving 6 bases unmatched. Germline-derived CDR1 and CDR2 are ENHRY and SYGVKD. This CDR3 comprises 16 residues. CDR3 loop: CAISATGLAGDYEQYF. DNA for the CDR3: TGTGCCATCAGTGCCACTGGACTAGCGGGAGACTACGAGCAGTACTTC.

As to this clonotype: No conserved phenylalanine or tryptophan ends this CDR3, so it is likely a read error. The V and J genes are TRBV6-1 and TRBJ2-6; D is undetermined. This CDR3 is built from 13 residues. With 10 bases removed from V and 1 base from J, the gap between germline ends came to 8 bases. Germline assignment: CDR1 MNHNS and CDR2 SASEGT. The chain's CDR3 is CAISPSGANVLTS. CDR3 DNA sequence: TGTGCCATTTCCCCTTCTGGGGCCAACGTCCTGACTTCC.

This clonotype was picked up a small number of times. The CDR3 nucleotides are TGTGCCAGCAGTAACCCCAGCTATGGCTACACCTTC. Protein product: CASSNPSYGYTF. V is TRBV2 and J is TRBJ1-2; D not resolved. The germline V gene has CDR1 SNHLY and CDR2 FYNNEI. The CDR3 covers 12 residues. The V and J ends lost 5 bases and 4 bases respectively, with 8 bases between them.

This clonotype occurred a few times. CDR3 sequence: CASSIGAAYYEQYF. The CDR3 region has the DNA TGTGCCAGTAGTATAGGCGCTGCATACTACGAGCAGTACTTC. The V gene is TRBV19, the J gene TRBJ2-7, with D hard to call. Germline V CDR1 and CDR2: LNHDA, SQIVND (reference sequence). The CDR3 totals 14 residues. Trimming shortened V by 1 base and J by 3 bases, and 10 bases separated the two germline ends.

The chain combines TRBV3-1 with TRBJ1-6; D is perhaps TRBD1 (5 bases). Germline V lookup: CDR1 LGHDT, CDR2 YNNKEL (reference sequence). The CDR3 totals 15 residues. V was shortened by 1 base and J by 12 bases, with 16 bases between the two germline ends. CDR3 nucleotide sequence: TGTGCCAGCAGCCAAGGAGGTGGGGACTTGGGACCCCTCCACTTT. Translation gives CASSQGGGDLGPLHF.

This clonotype was seen ten or more times. V gene TRBV5-1 combines with J gene TRBJ2-5; no definite D call. The V gene's germline CDR1 is SGHRS and CDR2 YFSETQ. This CDR3 is 13 amino acids long. V was shortened by 2 bases and J by 7 bases, with 12 bases between the two germline ends. Written as DNA, the CDR3 is TGCGCCAGCAGCTTAGAGGTCCTTGGGACCCAGTACTTC. Translating it yields CASSLEVLGTQYF.

This clonotype has ten or more counts. The chain recombines TRBV28 with TRBJ2-2, with 10 bases lining up with TRBD1. With V trimmed by 11 bases and J by 8 bases, 11 bases remained unmatched. Per the germline V gene, CDR1 is MDHEN and CDR2 is SYDVKM. The length of the CDR3 is 14 residues. CDR3 nucleotides: TGTGCCGGCGCCAGCGGGACAGGGGTAGGGGAGCTGTTTTTT. Protein sequence: CAGASGTGVGELFF.

Ten or more counts support this clonotype. This chain links TRBV28 with TRBJ1-3; D uncertain. The CDR3 spans 14 residues. The germline V gene has CDR1 MDHEN and CDR2 SYDVKM. The V and J ends lost 6 bases and 0 bases respectively, with 9 bases between them. CDR3 in amino acids: CASSPGNSGNTIYF. The CDR3 DNA follows: TGTGCCAGCAGCCCTGGAAACTCTGGAAACACCATATATTTT. The full variable domain, completed using reference TRBV28 and TRBJ1-3, is DVKVTQSSRYLVKRTGEKVFLECVQDMDHENMFWYRQDPGLGLRLIYFSYDVKMKEKGDIPEGYSVSREKKERFSLILESASTNQTSMYLCASSPGNSGNTIYFGEGSWLTVV.

In this sample, this clonotype turned up many times. CDR3 nucleotides: TGTGCCTGGAGTTTTAGGGGTCCTCCTAATTCACCCCTCCACTTT. The encoded protein is CAWSFRGPPNSPLHF. This rearrangement joins TRBV30 to TRBJ1-6, with D possibly being TRBD1 (5 bases). CDR3 length equals 15 residues. Per the germline V gene, CDR1 is GTSNPN and CDR2 is SVGIG (reference sequence). The V end was cut by 2 bases, the J end by 6 bases, with 14 bases between.

The CDR3 nucleotides are TGCAGTGCTAGAGTGTCAGGGGGCACAGATACGCAGTATTTT. This gives the protein CSARVSGGTDTQYF. The chain couples TRBV20-1 to TRBJ2-3, with a possible D match to TRBD1 (6 bases). The CDR3 covers 14 residues. The germline V gene encodes CDR1 DFQATT and CDR2 SNEGSKA (reference sequence). V lost 1 base to trimming and J lost 1 base, with 9 bases between them.

At least ten counts were recorded for this clonotype. The gene calls are TRBV7-9 and TRBJ1-2; possibly TRBD1 for D (6 bases). This CDR3 region has 15 residues. The V gene lost 3 bases and the J gene lost 3 bases, with 14 bases spanning the gap. CDR1 is SEHNR and CDR2 is FQNEAQ in the germline V gene (reference sequence). The CDR3 region is CASSFNRVADYGYTF. The CDR3 nucleotides read TGTGCCAGCAGCTTCAACAGGGTGGCAGACTATGGCTACACCTTC. Combining the CDR3 with reference TRBV7-9 and TRBJ1-2 gives the whole variable domain DTGVSQNPRHKITKRGQNVTFRCDPISEHNRLYWYRQTLGQGPEFLTYFQNEAQLEKSRLLSDRFSAERPKGSFSTLEIQRTEQGDSAMYLCASSFNRVADYGYTFGSGTRLTVV.